Below are 3 T cell receptor beta chains sequenced from a single sample in a study of cytotoxic CD8 clonotypes in ibrutinib-treated CLL. TCRdb keeps only in-frame clones here, not all; method: immunoSEQ multiplex PCR. The sample includes some 300,000 clones, around four fifths seen only once; the top ten take 6.7%. The sequencing here drew on PBMCs, taken before ibrutinib treatment. All receptors come from a human donor with chronic lymphocytic leukemia.

The chain carries TRBV7-9 and TRBJ1-2; 7 positions match TRBD1. Germline V gene lookup returns CDR1 SEHNR and CDR2 FQNEAQ (reference sequence). V was clipped by 5 bases and J by 2 bases; unmatched bases: 2. The CDR3 runs 13 residues. For the CDR3, the DNA is TGTGCCAGCAGCCCGACAGGGAACTATGGCTACACCTTC. Encoded protein: CASSPTGNYGYTF.

The chain combines TRBV25-1 with TRBJ1-2; weak D call: TRBD1 (5 bases). This CDR3 is 15 amino acids long. V lost 2 bases and J 4 bases, leaving 14 bases between the germline ends. In germline, CDR1 is MGHDK, CDR2 SYGVNS. The CDR3 loop reads CASSEDGRRGYGYTF. The CDR3 DNA is TGTGCCAGCAGTGAAGACGGGAGGAGGGGCTATGGCTACACCTTC.

The chain recombines TRBV18 with TRBJ2-7; 8 bases fit TRBD1. The CDR3 sequence is 17 residues long. The trim removed 1 base at V and 1 base at J, leaving 9 bases unmatched. Germline loops: CDR1 KGHSH, CDR2 LQKENI. CDR3 in DNA: TGTGCCAGCTCACCACGATTAGGACAGGGATCGTCCTACGAGCAGTACTTC. Residues: CASSPRLGQGSSYEQYF. Complete variable domain (other parts from reference TRBV18 and TRBJ2-7): NAGVMQNPRHLVRRRGQEARLRCSPMKGHSHVYWYRQLPEEGLKFMVYLQKENIIDESGMPKERFSAEFPKEGPSILRIQQVVRGDSAAYFCASSPRLGQGSSYEQYFGPGTRLTVT.